These T cell receptor beta chains were read from a single sample in a study of blood T cells in healthy people across ages. In TCRdb, the 5' RACE reads were re-called with MiXCR into one record per CDR3 protein. The sample holds about 1.7 million distinct CDR3 sequences, roughly 27% seen once. The sequencing sample was made of blood. Receptors were obtained from a woman in her twenties or thirties in good health. Each CDR3 is given with its conserved first and last residue.

CDR3 protein,J gene,V gene
CSVGGSGGYTF,TRBJ1-2,TRBV29-1
CASSQEQVFGANEKLFF,TRBJ1-4,TRBV4-3
CVSRSHSGGGTDTQYF,TRBJ2-3,TRBV28
CASSDGTSGRFEEQFF,TRBJ2-1,TRBV2
CSARGVSVSYNEQFF,TRBJ2-1,TRBV20-1
CASSLQGASDTDTQYF,TRBJ2-3,TRBV5-1
CSAPRGGPSNQPQHF,TRBJ1-5,TRBV20-1
CASRYWDLTDTQYF,TRBJ2-3,TRBV5-1
CSVEVTSGRSNEQFF,TRBJ2-1,TRBV29-1
CASSLIAELSYNEQYF,-,TRBV18
CAISASGTGSDTQYF,TRBJ2-3,TRBV10-3
CSARVRRGGRYNEQFF,TRBJ2-1,TRBV20-1
CASSLTLLGEQFF,TRBJ2-1,TRBV5-1
CASSPSAGLAGNEQFF,TRBJ2-1,TRBV7-9
CASVGGPLGEAFF,TRBJ1-1,TRBV7-9
CASRGVDIQYF,TRBJ2-4,TRBV2
CASSLGGAPLQTQYF,TRBJ2-5,TRBV5-4
CSARLAGDENEQFF,TRBJ2-1,TRBV20-1
CASSEGATTNEKRFF,TRBJ1-4,TRBV2
CASSYSREGASEQYF,TRBJ2-7,TRBV6-6
CATSLEPGQNEKLFF,TRBJ1-4,TRBV18
CASSLGDSQNIQYF,TRBJ2-4,TRBV5-1
CASSSGQGAVNEQFF,TRBJ2-1,TRBV5-1
CASSFSRGLAGGYTF,TRBJ1-2,TRBV7-2
CASDQQGSYGYTF,TRBJ1-2,TRBV7-9
CASSSGQSNQPQHF,TRBJ1-5,TRBV5-1
CASRSSGGYNEQFF,TRBJ2-1,TRBV6-2/TRBV6-3
CASSSPTRQGSYGYTF,TRBJ1-2,TRBV6-2/TRBV6-3
CSVGGRPETQYF,TRBJ2-5,TRBV29-1
CASSHSPSSRGHEQYF,TRBJ2-7,TRBV18
CASSPSAGGMNTQYF,TRBJ2-3,TRBV18
CASSPGLAGGSPTDTQYF,TRBJ2-3,TRBV5-1
CASSLWDRAPTDTQYF,TRBJ2-3,TRBV3-1
CASNVVTGGMNTEAFF,TRBJ1-1,TRBV6-4
CASSLVGTSGRETQYF,-,TRBV7-9
CASSSTFGDTQYF,TRBJ2-3,TRBV7-6
CSARDRGVVEQYF,-,TRBV20-1
CSVEAGEVGEQFF,TRBJ2-1,TRBV29-1
CSVGIRAEAFF,TRBJ1-1,TRBV29-1
CSVESAGTYLRNYGYTF,TRBJ1-2,TRBV29-1
CASSHPQGLATDTQYF,TRBJ2-3,TRBV4-1
CASSWLGSGSATDTQYF,TRBJ2-3,TRBV5-1
CASSQDGSYEQYF,TRBJ2-7,TRBV4-1
CASSLAGGSWGYTF,TRBJ1-2,TRBV7-2
CASGQGNNEQFF,TRBJ2-1,TRBV10-2
CASRLTDRGEAFF,TRBJ1-1,TRBV28
CAISDQVYGYTF,TRBJ1-2,TRBV10-3
CASALAVGEQYF,TRBJ2-5,TRBV2
CASSQGQAYLSNEQFF,TRBJ2-1,TRBV3-1
CASSLTREGRETQYF,TRBJ2-5,TRBV7-2
CTSSVYPSGGYNEQFF,TRBJ2-1,TRBV9
CTSSTYSDRGEYF,TRBJ2-5,TRBV7-9